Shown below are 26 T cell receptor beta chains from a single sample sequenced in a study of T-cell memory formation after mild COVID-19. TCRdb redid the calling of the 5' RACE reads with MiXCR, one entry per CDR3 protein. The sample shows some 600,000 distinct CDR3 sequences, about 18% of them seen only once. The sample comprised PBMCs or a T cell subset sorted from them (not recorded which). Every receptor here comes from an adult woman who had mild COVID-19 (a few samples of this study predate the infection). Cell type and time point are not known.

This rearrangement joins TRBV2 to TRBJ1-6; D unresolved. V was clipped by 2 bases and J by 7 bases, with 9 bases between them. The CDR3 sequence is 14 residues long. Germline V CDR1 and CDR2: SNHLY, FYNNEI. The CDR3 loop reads CASSEWTGNSPLHF. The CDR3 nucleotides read TGTGCCAGCAGTGAATGGACCGGGAATTCACCCCTCCACTTT. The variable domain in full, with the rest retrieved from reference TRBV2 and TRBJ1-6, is EPEVTQTPSHQVTQMGQEVILRCVPISNHLYFYWYRQILGQKVEFLVSFYNNEISEKSEIFDDQFSVERPDGSNFTLKIRSTKLEDSAMYFCASSEWTGNSPLHFGNGTRLTVT.

CDR3 nucleotides: TGTGCCTGGAGTACTACAAGGACAGGGGCCAACACTGAAGCTTTCTTT. It yields the protein CAWSTTRTGANTEAFF. The chain combines TRBV30 with TRBJ1-1; 9 positions match TRBD1. The length of the CDR3 is 16 residues. V lost 2 bases to trimming and J lost 2 bases; unmatched junction nucleotides: 9. CDR1 is GTSNPN and CDR2 is SVGIG in the germline V gene (reference sequence).

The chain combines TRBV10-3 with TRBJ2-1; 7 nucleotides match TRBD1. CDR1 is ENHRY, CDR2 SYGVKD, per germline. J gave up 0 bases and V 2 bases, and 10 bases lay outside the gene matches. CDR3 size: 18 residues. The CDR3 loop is CAISEPKGTDSSYNEQFF. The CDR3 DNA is TGTGCCATCAGTGAGCCGAAAGGGACAGACAGCTCCTACAATGAGCAGTTCTTC.

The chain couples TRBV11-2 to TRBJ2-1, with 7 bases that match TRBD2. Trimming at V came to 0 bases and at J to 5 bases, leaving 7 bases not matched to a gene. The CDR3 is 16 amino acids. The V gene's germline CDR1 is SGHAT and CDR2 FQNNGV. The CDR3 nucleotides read TGTGCCAGCAGCTTAGATTTCTTTAGCGGGCACAATGAGCAGTTCTTC. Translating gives CASSLDFFSGHNEQFF.

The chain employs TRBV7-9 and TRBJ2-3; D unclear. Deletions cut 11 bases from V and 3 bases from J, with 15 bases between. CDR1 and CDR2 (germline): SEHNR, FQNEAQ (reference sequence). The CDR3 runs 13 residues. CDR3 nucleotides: TGTGCCGCCGGACGGAGCAAGACAGATACGCAGTATTTT. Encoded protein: CAAGRSKTDTQYF.

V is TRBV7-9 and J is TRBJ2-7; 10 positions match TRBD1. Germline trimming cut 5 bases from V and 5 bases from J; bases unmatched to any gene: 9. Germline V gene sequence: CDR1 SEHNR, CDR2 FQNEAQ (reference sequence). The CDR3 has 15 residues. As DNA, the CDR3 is TGTGCCAGCAGCCCGCGGGACAGGGGTTTTGACGAGCAGTACTTC. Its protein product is CASSPRDRGFDEQYF.

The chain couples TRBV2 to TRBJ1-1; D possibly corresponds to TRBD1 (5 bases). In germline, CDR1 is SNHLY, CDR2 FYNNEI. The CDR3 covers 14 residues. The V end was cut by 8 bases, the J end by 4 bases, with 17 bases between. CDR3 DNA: TGTGCCAGCGAGGGGCAGGGATCAGCCACTGAAGCTTTCTTT. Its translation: CASEGQGSATEAFF.

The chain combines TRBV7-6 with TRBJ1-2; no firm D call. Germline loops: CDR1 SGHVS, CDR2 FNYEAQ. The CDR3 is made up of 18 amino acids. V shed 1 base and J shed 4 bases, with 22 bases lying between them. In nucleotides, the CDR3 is TGTGCCAGCAGCTTAGTACTAGGCAGGAATACCCTACCCTATGGCTACACCTTC. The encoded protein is CASSLVLGRNTLPYGYTF.

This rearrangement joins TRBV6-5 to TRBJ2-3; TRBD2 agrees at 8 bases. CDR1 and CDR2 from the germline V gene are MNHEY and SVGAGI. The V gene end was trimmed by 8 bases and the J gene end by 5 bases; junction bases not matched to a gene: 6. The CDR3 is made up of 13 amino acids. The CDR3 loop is CASAQREIDTQYF. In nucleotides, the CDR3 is TGTGCCAGCGCCCAGCGGGAGATAGATACGCAGTATTTT.

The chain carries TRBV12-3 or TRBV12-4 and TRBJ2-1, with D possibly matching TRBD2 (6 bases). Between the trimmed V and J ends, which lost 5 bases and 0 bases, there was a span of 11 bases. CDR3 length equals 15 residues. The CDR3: CASSPDYLSYNEQFF. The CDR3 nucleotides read TGTGCCAGCAGTCCGGACTACCTCTCCTACAATGAGCAGTTCTTC.

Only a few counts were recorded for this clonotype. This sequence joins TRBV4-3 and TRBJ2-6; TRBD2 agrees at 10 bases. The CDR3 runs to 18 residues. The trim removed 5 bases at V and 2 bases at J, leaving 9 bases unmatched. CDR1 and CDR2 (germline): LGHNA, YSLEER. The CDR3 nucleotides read TGCGCCAGCAGCGAACATAGCGGGAGGAGCCCTGGGGCCAACGTCCTGACTTTC. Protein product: CASSEHSGRSPGANVLTF.

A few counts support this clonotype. CDR3 nucleotide sequence: TGTGCCAGCAGCTTTGCAGGGCTGAACACTGAAGCTTTCTTT. It translates to CASSFAGLNTEAFF. This chain links TRBV11-3 with TRBJ1-1; a weak D match, TRBD1 (5 bases). CDR1 and CDR2 from the germline V gene are SGHNT and YENEEA. There are 14 residues in the CDR3. Trimming removed 3 bases at V and 0 bases at J, with 8 bases between.

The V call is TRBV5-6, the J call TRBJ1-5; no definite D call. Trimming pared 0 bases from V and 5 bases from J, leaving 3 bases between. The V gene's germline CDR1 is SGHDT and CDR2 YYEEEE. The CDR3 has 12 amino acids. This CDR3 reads CASSLADQPQHF. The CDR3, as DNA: TGTGCCAGCAGCTTGGCGGATCAGCCCCAGCATTTT.

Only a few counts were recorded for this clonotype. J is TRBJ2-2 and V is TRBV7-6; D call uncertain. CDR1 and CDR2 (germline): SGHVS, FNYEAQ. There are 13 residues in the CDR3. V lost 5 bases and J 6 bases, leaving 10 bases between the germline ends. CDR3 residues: CASSAPTAGELFF. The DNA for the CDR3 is TGTGCCAGCAGCGCTCCCACGGCCGGGGAGCTGTTTTTT.

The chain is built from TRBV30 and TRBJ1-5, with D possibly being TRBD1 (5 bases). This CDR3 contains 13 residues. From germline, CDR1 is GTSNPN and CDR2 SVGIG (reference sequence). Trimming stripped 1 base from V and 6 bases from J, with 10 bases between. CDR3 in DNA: TGTGCCTGGAGTGGGGGGTGGAGTCAGCCCCAGCATTTT. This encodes CAWSGGWSQPQHF.

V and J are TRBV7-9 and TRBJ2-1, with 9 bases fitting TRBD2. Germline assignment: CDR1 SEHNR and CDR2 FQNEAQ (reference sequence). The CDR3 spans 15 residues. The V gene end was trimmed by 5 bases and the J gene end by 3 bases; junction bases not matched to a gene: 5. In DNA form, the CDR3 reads TGTGCCAGCAGCGATAGCGGGAGTGACTACAATGAGCAGTTCTTC. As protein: CASSDSGSDYNEQFF.

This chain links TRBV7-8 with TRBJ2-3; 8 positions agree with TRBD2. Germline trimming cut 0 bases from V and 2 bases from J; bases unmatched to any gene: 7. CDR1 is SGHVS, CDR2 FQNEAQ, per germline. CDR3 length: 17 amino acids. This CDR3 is CASSLALAGGFTDTQYF. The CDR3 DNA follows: TGTGCCAGCAGCTTAGCTCTGGCGGGGGGATTCACAGATACGCAGTATTTT. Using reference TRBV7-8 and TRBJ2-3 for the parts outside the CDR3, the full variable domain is GAGVSQSPRYKVAKRGQDVALRCDPISGHVSLFWYQQALGQGPEFLTYFQNEAQLDKSGLPSDRFFAERPEGSVSTLKIQRTQQEDSAVYLCASSLALAGGFTDTQYFGPGTRLTVL.

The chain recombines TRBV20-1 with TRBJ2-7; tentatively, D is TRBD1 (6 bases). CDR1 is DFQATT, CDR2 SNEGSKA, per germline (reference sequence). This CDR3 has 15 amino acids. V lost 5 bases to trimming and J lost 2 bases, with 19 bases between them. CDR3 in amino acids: CSAPRRGTPTYEQYF. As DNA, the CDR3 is TGCAGTGCTCCCCGGCGTGGGACACCGACCTACGAGCAGTACTTC.

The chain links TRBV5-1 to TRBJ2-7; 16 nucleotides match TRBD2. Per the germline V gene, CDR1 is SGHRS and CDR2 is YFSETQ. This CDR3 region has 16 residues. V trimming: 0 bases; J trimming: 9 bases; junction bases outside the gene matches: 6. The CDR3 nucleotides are TGCGCCAGCAGCTTGGCCGGGACTAGCGGGAGGGGTTGGCAGTACTTC. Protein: CASSLAGTSGRGWQYF.

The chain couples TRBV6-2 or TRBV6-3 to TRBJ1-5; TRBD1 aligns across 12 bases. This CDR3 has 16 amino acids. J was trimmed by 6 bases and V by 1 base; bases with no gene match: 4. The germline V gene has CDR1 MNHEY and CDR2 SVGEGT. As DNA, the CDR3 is TGTGCCAGCAGTTACTGGGGACAGGGGGCGGGTCAGCCCCAGCATTTT. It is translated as CASSYWGQGAGQPQHF.

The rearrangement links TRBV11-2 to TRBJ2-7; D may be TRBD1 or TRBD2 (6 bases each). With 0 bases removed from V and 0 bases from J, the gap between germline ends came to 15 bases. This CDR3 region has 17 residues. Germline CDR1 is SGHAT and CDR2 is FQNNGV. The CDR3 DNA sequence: TGTGCCAGCAGCTTAGATTTAGGGGGGACAACCTCCTACGAGCAGTACTTC. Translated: CASSLDLGGTTSYEQYF.

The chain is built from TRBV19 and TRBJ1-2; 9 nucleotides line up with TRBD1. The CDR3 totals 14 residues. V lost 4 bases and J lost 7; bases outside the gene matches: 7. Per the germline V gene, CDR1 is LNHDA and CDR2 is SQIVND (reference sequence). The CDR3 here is CASSTSAGQGGYTF. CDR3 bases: TGTGCCAGTAGTACCTCCGCGGGACAGGGTGGCTACACCTTC.

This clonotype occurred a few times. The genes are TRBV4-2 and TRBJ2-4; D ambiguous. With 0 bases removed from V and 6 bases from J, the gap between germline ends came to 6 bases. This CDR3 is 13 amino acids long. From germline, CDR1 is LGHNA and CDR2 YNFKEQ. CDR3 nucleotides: TGTGCCAGCAGCCAAGAAGGGTTAAACATTCAGTACTTC. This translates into CASSQEGLNIQYF.

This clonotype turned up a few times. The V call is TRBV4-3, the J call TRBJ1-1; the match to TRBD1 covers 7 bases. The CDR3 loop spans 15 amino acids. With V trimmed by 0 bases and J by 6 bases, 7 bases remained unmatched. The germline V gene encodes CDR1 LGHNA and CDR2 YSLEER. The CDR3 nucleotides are TGCGCCAGCAGCCAAGATCGAGACAGGGAGGCTGAAGCTTTCTTT. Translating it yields CASSQDRDREAEAFF.

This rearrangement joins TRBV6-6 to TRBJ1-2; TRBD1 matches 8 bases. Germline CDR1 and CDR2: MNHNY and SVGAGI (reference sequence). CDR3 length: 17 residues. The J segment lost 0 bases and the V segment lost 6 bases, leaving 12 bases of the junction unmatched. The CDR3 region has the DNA TGTGCCAGCAGCCCCGGACAGGGAGTTCGTACTAACTATGGCTACACCTTC. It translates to CASSPGQGVRTNYGYTF.

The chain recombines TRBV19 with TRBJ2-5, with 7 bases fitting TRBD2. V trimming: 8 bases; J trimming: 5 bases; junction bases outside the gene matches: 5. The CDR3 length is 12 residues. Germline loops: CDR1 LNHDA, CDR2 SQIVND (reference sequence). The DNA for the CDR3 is TGTGCCAGTGCGGGAGATGAGGAGACCCAGTACTTC. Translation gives CASAGDEETQYF.